The 28 T cell receptor beta chains below come from one sample, sequenced in a study of blood T cell repertoires in COVID-19. Libraries were prepared by immunoSEQ multiplex PCR; TCRdb keeps only in-frame clonotypes and omits some of them. Of about 240,000 clones listed, approximately 87% are singletons. The sample was peripheral blood. All receptors derive from a man in his 60s with acute or convalescent COVID-19.

The chain has TRBV11-2 and TRBJ1-5, with 7 bases matching TRBD1. Germline values: CDR1 SGHAT, CDR2 FQNNGV. The CDR3 consists of 17 residues. With V trimmed by 5 bases and J by 1 base, 11 bases remained unmatched. The DNA of the CDR3 is TGTGCCAGCAGCCCCAGGGACAGCTGGAGAAGCAATCAGCCCCAGCATTTT. Its protein product is CASSPRDSWRSNQPQHF.

V gene TRBV27 combines with J gene TRBJ1-1, with a tentative D call TRBD1 (6 bases). CDR1 is MNHEY, CDR2 SMNVEV, per germline (reference sequence). V was pared by 7 bases and J by 7 bases, with 37 bases between. The CDR3 spans 20 residues. CDR3 bases: TGTGCCAGCATCGCTCCAGGCCCGTCCGTCTCGAGGGGGAATAGAGGTGAAGCTTTCTTT. Translated: CASIAPGPSVSRGNRGEAFF.

The chain combines TRBV7-3 with TRBJ2-2; perhaps TRBD1 as D (6 bases). CDR3 length equals 14 residues. V dropped 5 bases and J dropped 1 base, with 8 bases sitting between them. Germline V gene sequence: CDR1 SGHTA, CDR2 FQGTGA. The DNA of the CDR3 is TGTGCCAGCAGCCCGACAGGGAACACCGGGGAGCTGTTTTTT. Protein: CASSPTGNTGELFF.

The gene calls are TRBV27 and TRBJ1-3; TRBD1 is a possible D gene (5 bases). CDR3 length: 13 residues. From germline, CDR1 is MNHEY and CDR2 SMNVEV (reference sequence). The germline V and J ends were trimmed by 2 bases and 3 bases, with 5 bases remaining between them. CDR3 DNA: TGTGCCAGCAGTTTAAGGGGTGGAAACACCATATATTTT. Translating it yields CASSLRGGNTIYF.

This clone was seen a single time. The chain joins TRBV24-1 to TRBJ1-1; the D gene is possibly TRBD1 (5 bases). Germline V gene data show CDR1 as KGHDR and CDR2 as SFDVKD. Trimming removed 3 bases at V and 3 bases at J, with 10 bases between. The CDR3 covers 14 residues. The CDR3 sequence is CATSDTGGDTEAFF. The CDR3 DNA is TGTGCCACCAGTGATACTGGGGGGGACACTGAAGCTTTCTTT.

The chain links TRBV15 to TRBJ2-3; D is possibly TRBD2 (7 bases). Germline V gives CDR1 LNHNV, CDR2 YYDKDF (reference sequence). The CDR3 covers 16 residues. With 1 base removed from V and 1 base from J, the gap between germline ends came to 12 bases. CDR3 in amino acids: CATSRVSGGGTDTQYF. The CDR3 coding sequence is TGTGCCACCAGCAGAGTCTCGGGGGGCGGCACAGATACGCAGTATTTT.

The J gene is TRBJ2-7, the V gene TRBV10-3; TRBD1 aligns across 9 bases. Germline V lookup: CDR1 ENHRY, CDR2 SYGVKD. Germline trimming cut 6 bases from V and 5 bases from J; bases unmatched to any gene: 8. This CDR3 has 14 residues. The CDR3 is CAISRTGGIDEQYF. The CDR3 DNA sequence: TGTGCCATCAGCCGTACAGGGGGCATCGACGAGCAGTACTTC.

The rearrangement uses TRBV7-9 and TRBJ1-2; no definite D call. The V gene lost 1 base and the J gene lost 4 bases, with 7 bases spanning the gap. The CDR3 is 13 amino acids. From germline, CDR1 is SEHNR and CDR2 FQNEAQ (reference sequence). CDR3 sequence: CASSLGAVYGYTF. The CDR3 bases are TGTGCCAGCAGCTTAGGGGCAGTCTATGGCTACACCTTC.

The chain carries TRBV12-5 and TRBJ1-2, with D possibly matching TRBD1 (5 bases). The germline CDR1 and CDR2 sequences are LGHNT and FRNRAP. The CDR3 loop spans 16 amino acids. Trimming took 1 base from V and 0 from J, leaving 12 bases between them. In DNA form, the CDR3 reads TGTGCTAGTGGTTTGGCCCTGACAGAACCTAACTATGGCTACACCTTC. Amino acid sequence: CASGLALTEPNYGYTF.

The genes are TRBV27 and TRBJ2-1, with 8 positions matching TRBD2. The CDR3 spans 16 residues. V trimming: 8 bases; J trimming: 2 bases; junction bases outside the gene matches: 11. In germline, CDR1 is MNHEY, CDR2 SMNVEV (reference sequence). The CDR3 region is CASQRAGGGPYNEQFF. CDR3 DNA: TGTGCCAGCCAACGCGCGGGAGGCGGACCCTACAATGAGCAGTTCTTC.

The V call is TRBV28, the J call TRBJ1-5; 8 bases align to TRBD1. The CDR3 is 13 amino acids. Germline lookup yields CDR1 MDHEN and CDR2 SYDVKM. The trim removed 10 bases at V and 3 bases at J, leaving 5 bases unmatched. The CDR3 DNA reads TGTGCCATCGACAGGGGCACCAATCAGCCCCAGCATTTT. Translated, it gives CAIDRGTNQPQHF.

This chain uses TRBV27 with TRBJ2-5; 7 bases are a match to TRBD2. CDR1 and CDR2 (germline): MNHEY, SMNVEV (reference sequence). J lost 5 bases, V lost 10 bases, and 10 bases had no gene match. The CDR3 contains 13 residues. Written as DNA, the CDR3 is TGTGCCACCGCCGGACTAGTCGGGGAGACCCAGTACTTC. Amino acids: CATAGLVGETQYF.

The genes are TRBV5-1 and TRBJ2-5; D is perhaps TRBD2 (5 bases). Trimming pared 0 bases from V and 0 bases from J, leaving 15 bases between. The CDR3 length is 17 residues. Germline V lookup: CDR1 SGHRS, CDR2 YFSETQ. The CDR3 protein is CASSLERGRGNQETQYF. CDR3 DNA: TGCGCCAGCAGCTTGGAAAGAGGGAGAGGAAACCAAGAGACCCAGTACTTC.

The chain links TRBV11-3 to TRBJ2-1, with D maybe TRBD1 (5 bases). CDR3 length equals 16 residues. Germline V gives CDR1 SGHNT, CDR2 YENEEA. Trimming removed 2 bases from V and 0 bases from J, with 11 bases in between. The CDR3 sequence is CASSLQGHSSYNEQFF. The CDR3, as DNA: TGTGCCAGCAGCTTACAGGGTCATAGCTCCTACAATGAGCAGTTCTTC.

V and J are TRBV24-1 and TRBJ2-2, with D maybe TRBD2 (6 bases). CDR1 is KGHDR and CDR2 is SFDVKD in the germline V gene. Deletions cut 6 bases from V and 4 bases from J, with 11 bases between. CDR3 length equals 14 residues. CDR3 protein: CATSRRAATGELFF. The CDR3 region has the DNA TGTGCCACCAGTCGGAGGGCGGCCACCGGGGAGCTGTTTTTT.

The CDR3 DNA reads TGTGCCGGACCAGCGGGGACTGGGGCCAACGTCCTGACTTTC. Protein sequence: CAGPAGTGANVLTF. This rearrangement joins TRBV30 to TRBJ2-6; the match to TRBD2 covers 7 bases. CDR1 and CDR2 from the germline V gene are GTSNPN and SVGIG (reference sequence). V lost 8 bases to trimming and J lost 2 bases; unmatched junction nucleotides: 6. The CDR3 extends over 14 amino acids.

The chain employs TRBV9 and TRBJ2-1, with TRBD2 identical over 7 bases. The CDR3 runs to 16 residues. The J segment lost 0 bases and the V segment lost 4 bases, leaving 7 bases of the junction unmatched. Germline V CDR1 and CDR2: SGDLS, YYNGEE. The CDR3 nucleotides read TGTGCCAGCAGCTTTCTAGCGGACCCCTCCTACAATGAGCAGTTCTTC. It encodes CASSFLADPSYNEQFF.

J is TRBJ2-3 and V is TRBV9; 7 positions match TRBD2. V was clipped by 4 bases and J by 5 bases; unmatched bases: 16. Per germline, CDR1 SGDLS and CDR2 YYNGEE. The CDR3 totals 17 residues. Here the CDR3 DNA reads TGTGCCAGCAGCCCCCGCCGGTCTAGCGGTGGAGGAGATACGCAGTATTTT. Translated, it gives CASSPRRSSGGGDTQYF.

The chain carries TRBV10-3 and TRBJ2-3; 10 positions agree with TRBD2. CDR3 length equals 15 residues. Germline CDR1 is ENHRY and CDR2 is SYGVKD. V shed 10 bases and J 1 base; nucleotides not matched to a gene: 8. The chain's CDR3 is CATLGLAEGTDTQYF. DNA of the CDR3: TGTGCCACCCTCGGACTAGCGGAAGGCACAGATACGCAGTATTTT.

This chain connects TRBV6-6 to TRBJ1-6; 8 nucleotides align to TRBD1. This CDR3 region has 16 residues. Germline V gives CDR1 MNHNY, CDR2 SVGAGI (reference sequence). The J segment lost 6 bases and the V segment lost 5 bases, leaving 9 bases of the junction unmatched. CDR3 residues: CASSANQGARNSPLHF. CDR3 sequence (DNA): TGTGCCAGCAGTGCCAATCAGGGGGCGCGTAATTCACCCCTCCACTTT.

The chain is built from TRBV28 and TRBJ2-4, with 8 bases matching TRBD1. V trimming: 7 bases; J trimming: 2 bases; junction bases outside the gene matches: 7. The CDR3 extends over 15 amino acids. The germline V gene has CDR1 MDHEN and CDR2 SYDVKM. The CDR3 loop reads CASTGQGISKNIQYF. The CDR3 DNA reads TGTGCCAGCACTGGACAGGGAATTTCCAAAAACATTCAGTACTTC. Complete variable domain (other parts from reference TRBV28 and TRBJ2-4): DVKVTQSSRYLVKRTGEKVFLECVQDMDHENMFWYRQDPGLGLRLIYFSYDVKMKEKGDIPEGYSVSREKKERFSLILESASTNQTSMYLCASTGQGISKNIQYFGAGTRLSVL.

The chain recombines TRBV11-3 with TRBJ2-2, with D possibly TRBD1 on 5 matching bases. Looked up from germline, CDR1 is SGHNT and CDR2 is YENEEA. Trimming left V 0 bases short and J 6 bases short, with 14 bases between. This CDR3 comprises 16 residues. Written as DNA, the CDR3 is TGTGCCAGCAGCTTAGAGGCAGGGCGCCGATCCGGGGAGCTGTTTTTT. It yields the protein CASSLEAGRRSGELFF.

The chain uses TRBV19 and TRBJ2-1, with 8 positions matching TRBD1. From germline, CDR1 is LNHDA and CDR2 SQIVND (reference sequence). The ends lost 4 bases at V and 7 bases at J; junction bases unmatched: 6. The CDR3 extends over 14 amino acids. The CDR3 DNA reads TGTGCCAGTAGTACCCGGGACAGGAGGAATGAGCAGTTCTTC. This translates into CASSTRDRRNEQFF. Together with reference TRBV19 and TRBJ2-1, the CDR3 gives the full variable domain: DGGITQSPKYLFRKEGQNVTLSCEQNLNHDAMYWYRQDPGQGLRLIYYSQIVNDFQKGDIAEGYSVSREKKESFPLTVTSAQKNPTAFYLCASSTRDRRNEQFFGPGTRLTVL.

For the CDR3, the DNA is TGTGCCAGCAGTTTACCTGATGGGGAGGTCTATGGCTACACCTTC. Encoded protein: CASSLPDGEVYGYTF. V and J are TRBV28 and TRBJ1-2; no firm D call. This CDR3 region has 15 residues. Trimming removed 2 bases at V and 4 bases at J, with 14 bases between. The germline gives CDR1 MDHEN, CDR2 SYDVKM.

This chain uses TRBV6-5 with TRBJ1-2; D not resolved. Between the trimmed V and J ends, which lost 6 bases and 5 bases, there was a span of 13 bases. Germline V gives CDR1 MNHEY, CDR2 SVGAGI. The CDR3 sequence is 13 residues long. The CDR3 DNA follows: TGTGCCAGCAGACTTCGGAGGGAATATGGCTACACCTTC. Encoded protein: CASRLRREYGYTF.

This CDR3 reads CASSPRARDYSGNTIYF. The CDR3 nucleotides are TGTGCCAGCAGCCCGCGGGCCCGCGACTACTCTGGAAACACCATATATTTT. This chain joins TRBV9 and TRBJ1-3; D call uncertain. Germline values: CDR1 SGDLS, CDR2 YYNGEE. The V gene lost 4 bases and the J gene lost 0 bases, with 17 bases spanning the gap. This CDR3 has 17 amino acids.

The V and J genes are TRBV18 and TRBJ2-3; 8 bases align to TRBD1. Germline trimming cut 3 bases from V and 4 bases from J; bases unmatched to any gene: 18. Germline CDR1 and CDR2: KGHSH and LQKENI. The CDR3 consists of 19 residues. CDR3 sequence (DNA): TGTGCCAGCTCACCTCTAGGACAGGGTGTCGTAAAAGGATCAGATACGCAGTATTTT. It translates to CASSPLGQGVVKGSDTQYF. Looking up the rest from reference TRBV18 and TRBJ2-3 gives the full variable domain: NAGVMQNPRHLVRRRGQEARLRCSPMKGHSHVYWYRQLPEEGLKFMVYLQKENIIDESGMPKERFSAEFPKEGPSILRIQQVVRGDSAAYFCASSPLGQGVVKGSDTQYFGPGTRLTVL.

V is TRBV30 and J is TRBJ2-5; 9 bases agree with TRBD2. Trimming removed 0 bases from V and 4 bases from J; junction bases left unmatched: 3. Germline V gene data show CDR1 as GTSNPN and CDR2 as SVGIG (reference sequence). The CDR3 length is 14 residues. The CDR3 region is CAWSVTLAGETQYF. The CDR3 bases are TGTGCCTGGAGTGTAACACTAGCGGGAGAGACCCAGTACTTC.